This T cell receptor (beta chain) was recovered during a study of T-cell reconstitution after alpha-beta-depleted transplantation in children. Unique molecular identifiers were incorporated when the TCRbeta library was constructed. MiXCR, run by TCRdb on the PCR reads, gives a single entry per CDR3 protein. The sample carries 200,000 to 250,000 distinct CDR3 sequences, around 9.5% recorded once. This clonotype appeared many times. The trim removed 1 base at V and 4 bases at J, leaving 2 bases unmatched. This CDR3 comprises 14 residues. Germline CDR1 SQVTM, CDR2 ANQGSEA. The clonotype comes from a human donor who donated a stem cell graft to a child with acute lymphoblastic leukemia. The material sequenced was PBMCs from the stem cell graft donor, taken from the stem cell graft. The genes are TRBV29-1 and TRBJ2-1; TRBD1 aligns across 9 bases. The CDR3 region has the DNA TGCAGCGTTGAAGGGGACAGGGAGTACAATGAGCAGTTCTTC. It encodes CSVEGDREYNEQFF.